These 12 T cell receptor beta chains originate from one sample sequenced in a study of breast tumors, draining lymph nodes, adjacent tissues. TCRdb reprocessed the multiplex PCR reads via MiXCR and lists one record per CDR3 protein. The table shows 90,000 to 120,000 distinct CDR3 sequences, with around 20% occurring only once. Breast cancer patients provided tissue from their axillary draining lymph nodes. Sequencing was carried out using axillary lymph node tissue. These receptors originate from a female donor with breast cancer. Some clones in this sample may be carry-over from other donors' samples.

With regard to this clonotype: This sequence may be a read error, since a much larger clone differs from it by one base. This chain uses TRBV12-3 or TRBV12-4 with TRBJ2-2, with unresolved D. The V and J ends lost 5 bases and 3 bases respectively, with 16 bases between them. The CDR3 length is 16 residues. In DNA, the CDR3 is TGTGCCAGCAGTCCCTCGAAGGAGTGGGACACCGGGGAGCTGTTTTTT. Its translation: CASSPSKEWDTGELFF.

This clonotype was observed a handful of times. Since a much larger clone is just one base distant, this may be a read error. The genes are TRBV2 and TRBJ1-2, with D possibly TRBD1 on 5 matching bases. This CDR3 contains 14 residues. CDR1 is SNHLY, CDR2 FYNNEI, per germline. CDR3 DNA sequence: TGTGCCAACAGTGCGGGCGGGACCAAATATGGCTACACCTTC. The encoded protein is CANSAGGTKYGYTF.

This clonotype was seen at least ten times. The genes are TRBV10-2 and TRBJ2-2, with D maybe TRBD2 (6 bases). The CDR3 spans 13 residues. Per the germline V gene, CDR1 is WSHSY and CDR2 is SAAADI. Trimming stripped 6 bases from V and 6 bases from J, with 11 bases between. CDR3 region: CASRASGAGELFF. The CDR3 region has the DNA TGCGCCAGCAGGGCCTCGGGGGCCGGGGAGCTGTTTTTT.

Remarks on this clonotype: A much larger clone lies one base from this, so it may be a read error. This chain joins TRBV19 and TRBJ1-2; unclear D gene. The germline CDR1 and CDR2 sequences are LNHDA and SQIVND (reference sequence). This CDR3 has 16 residues. CDR3 coding DNA: TGTGCCAGTAGTATCTGGACCACACGACCTAACCATGGCTACACCTTC. As protein: CASSIWTTRPNHGYTF. Drawing the rest from reference TRBV19 and TRBJ1-2, the complete variable domain is DGGITQSPKYLFRKEGQNVTLSCEQNLNHDAMYWYRQDPGQGLRLIYYSQIVNDFQKGDIAEGYSVSREKKESFPLTVTSAQKNPTAFYLCASSIWTTRPNHGYTFGSGTRLTVV.

This clonotype was detected ten times or more. The chain employs TRBV20-1 and TRBJ1-5; no firm D call. The CDR3 loop spans 12 amino acids. Deletions cut 6 bases from V and 2 bases from J, with 8 bases between. Germline V gene data show CDR1 as DFQATT and CDR2 as SNEGSKA (reference sequence). The CDR3 coding sequence is TGCAGTGCCTGGACTGGCAATCAGCCCCAGCATTTT. This codes for CSAWTGNQPQHF.

The chain links TRBV19 to TRBJ2-7; D is unclear. The CDR3 consists of 13 residues. Trimming pared 0 bases from V and 6 bases from J, leaving 9 bases between. Germline CDR1 LNHDA, CDR2 SQIVND (reference sequence). CDR3 in amino acids: CASSIETGPEQYF. CDR3 nucleotides: TGTGCCAGTAGTATAGAGACCGGCCCCGAGCAGTACTTC.

Ten or more counts support this clonotype. The chain is built from TRBV6-1 and TRBJ2-5; weak D call: TRBD1 (6 bases). CDR3 length: 14 residues. V dropped 10 bases and J dropped 0 bases, with 15 bases sitting between them. Germline values: CDR1 MNHNS, CDR2 SASEGT. The CDR3 region has the DNA TGTGCCACCGCCCCGCCAGGGGACCAAGAGACCCAGTACTTC. It yields the protein CATAPPGDQETQYF.

This clonotype was picked up many times. V usage is TRBV20-1 and J usage is TRBJ2-5; 7 nucleotides line up with TRBD1. With 5 bases clipped from V and 5 bases from J, the junction kept 8 bases outside the gene matches. Per germline, CDR1 DFQATT and CDR2 SNEGSKA (reference sequence). The CDR3 covers 13 residues. In nucleotides, the CDR3 is TGCAGTGCTCTCGACAGGGCGGACGAGACCCAGTACTTC. Protein: CSALDRADETQYF.

This clonotype was found many times. The CDR3 spells CASSEGVFYGYTF. The CDR3 nucleotides read TGCGCCAGCAGTGAGGGAGTCTTCTATGGCTACACCTTC. The chain links TRBV10-2 to TRBJ1-2; D remains ambiguous. This CDR3 is 13 amino acids long. Per the germline V gene, CDR1 is WSHSY and CDR2 is SAAADI. V was cut by 2 bases and J by 4 bases, with 8 bases left in between.

At least ten counts were recorded for this clonotype. The rearrangement links TRBV4-1 to TRBJ1-4; weak D call: TRBD1 (6 bases). Trimming took off 0 bases at V and 5 bases at J, with 13 bases between the two ends. CDR3 size: 16 residues. The germline CDR1 and CDR2 sequences are MGHRA and YSYEKL. The CDR3 region has the DNA TGCGCCAGCAGCCAAGACAGGGGACATCCCAATGAAAAACTGTTTTTT. It codes for CASSQDRGHPNEKLFF.

In this sample, this clonotype turned up many times. The rearrangement joins TRBV5-1 to TRBJ1-4; D remains ambiguous. In germline, CDR1 is SGHRS, CDR2 YFSETQ. CDR3 length equals 15 residues. The ends were cut back, 0 bases at V and 7 bases at J, with 13 bases in the middle. CDR3 loop: CASSLAAPDGEKLFF. In nucleotides, the CDR3 is TGCGCCAGCAGCTTGGCCGCGCCAGACGGTGAAAAACTGTTTTTT.

This clonotype came up many times. The chain recombines TRBV19 with TRBJ2-1; D is unclear. The CDR3 is 13 amino acids. Trimming shortened V by 3 bases and J by 7 bases, and 10 bases separated the two germline ends. CDR1 is LNHDA, CDR2 SQIVND, per germline (reference sequence). The CDR3 DNA is TGTGCCAGTAGTATTGGAGTTGTGAATGAGCAGTTCTTC. Amino acid sequence: CASSIGVVNEQFF.